This T cell receptor (beta chain) originates from a study of glioma-infiltrating T cells after dendritic cell vaccination. The count of this clone is one. Its specificity is not known. Regarding the study as a whole: Survival was not directly related to TCR clonality in these patients.

The PCR used 60 V beta and 13 J beta primers. Generated by immunoSEQ multiplex PCR, the TCRdb table keeps only in-frame clones and is missing some. The repertoire has about 24,000 clones, over 85% of them found once; the top ten carry 2.5% to 3.5%. The sample's time point: after dendritic cell vaccination, including at tumor progression/relapse. Isocitrate dehydrogenase mutation was absent in all glioblastoma patients. With 3 bases removed from V and 6 bases from J, the gap between germline ends came to 14 bases. This CDR3 is built from 13 residues. Germline-derived CDR1 and CDR2 are GTSNPN and SVGIG (reference sequence).

This chain joins TRBV30 and TRBJ1-2; tentatively, D is TRBD1 (5 bases). This specimen consisted of blood, obtained after dendritic cell vaccination. This clonotype was sampled from a human donor with glioblastoma. CDR3: CAWSSRARDGYTF. The CDR3 region has the DNA TGTGCCTGGAGCTCCAGGGCTCGTGATGGCTACACCTTC.